The 12 T cell receptor beta chains reported below all come from one sample, sequenced in a study of T cell changes during pregnancy in multiple sclerosis. Clones were sequenced by immunoSEQ multiplex PCR, and TCRdb holds only the in-frame ones, with some missing. Of some 67,000 clones in the sample, around 92% are singletons; the top ten hold almost 1.5%. Sequencing used peripheral blood, obtained after pregnancy. Every receptor here comes from a female donor with multiple sclerosis, enrolled in a pregnancy study.

The rearrangement links TRBV6-4 to TRBJ2-5; 12 nucleotides agree with TRBD2. The length of the CDR3 is 15 residues. CDR1 is MRHNA, CDR2 SNTAGT, per germline. Unmatched junction bases numbered 6, after V lost 6 bases and J lost 4 bases. The CDR3 DNA sequence: TGTGCCAGCAGACGACTAGCGGGAGATAGAGAGACCCAGTACTTC. Translating gives CASRRLAGDRETQYF.

This clone came up once. This chain connects TRBV5-1 to TRBJ1-5; the D gene is possibly TRBD1 (6 bases). V shed 4 bases and J shed 6 bases, with 17 bases lying between them. The CDR3 contains 15 residues. Looked up from germline, CDR1 is SGHRS and CDR2 is YFSETQ. CDR3 region: CASSTNGQSGQPQHF. The CDR3 nucleotides are TGCGCCAGCAGCACGAATGGACAGTCTGGTCAGCCCCAGCATTTT.

This CDR3 reads CASSLGLGRNEQFF. The CDR3 DNA reads as TGTGCCAGCAGCTTAGGACTAGGCCGCAATGAGCAGTTCTTC. V gene TRBV7-8 combines with J gene TRBJ2-1, with TRBD2 as a possible D gene (6 bases). V shed 1 base and J shed 6 bases, with 10 bases lying between them. The CDR3 runs 14 residues. Germline CDR1 reads SGHVS; CDR2 reads FQNEAQ.

This chain links TRBV5-1 with TRBJ2-7; D may be TRBD2 (6 bases). Trimming removed 2 bases from V and 2 bases from J, with 11 bases in between. The CDR3 contains 14 residues. Germline CDR1 is SGHRS and CDR2 is YFSETQ. The CDR3 region is CASSLRRDPYEQYF. For the CDR3, the DNA is TGCGCCAGCAGCTTACGGCGGGACCCCTACGAGCAGTACTTC.

The chain recombines TRBV6-1 with TRBJ1-3; D remains unclear. Germline V gene sequence: CDR1 MNHNS, CDR2 SASEGT. The V end was cut by 8 bases, the J end by 4 bases, with 18 bases between. CDR3 size: 15 residues. The DNA of the CDR3 is TGTGCCAGCCAACGGCAGGTCCGATCAGGAAACACCATATATTTT. Translated: CASQRQVRSGNTIYF.

V is TRBV2 and J is TRBJ2-5; 9 nucleotides match TRBD2. Trimming at V came to 6 bases and at J to 6 bases, leaving 11 bases not matched to a gene. CDR3 size: 15 residues. The germline CDR1 and CDR2 sequences are SNHLY and FYNNEI. The CDR3 region has the DNA TGTGCCAGCAGAACCGGGACTAGCCTGTTTAAGACCCAGTACTTC. This gives the protein CASRTGTSLFKTQYF.

The chain is built from TRBV6-6 and TRBJ2-7; 9 nucleotides agree with TRBD1. CDR3 length: 14 amino acids. Germline CDR1 reads MNHNY; CDR2 reads SVGAGI (reference sequence). Losses at the gene ends were 6 bases for V and 5 bases for J; bases not matched to a gene: 8. CDR3 sequence (DNA): TGTGCCAGCAGCTCCGGGACAGGGCCCCACGAGCAGTACTTC. Its translation: CASSSGTGPHEQYF.

V gene TRBV7-2 combines with J gene TRBJ2-2; 7 bases line up with TRBD2. The CDR3 is 18 residues long. CDR1 is SGHTA, CDR2 FQGNSA, per germline. Trimming took 5 bases from V and 0 from J; bases not matched to a gene: 12. Here the CDR3 reads CASSQWGGSGANTGELFF. The CDR3 nucleotides read TGTGCCAGCAGCCAATGGGGCGGGAGTGGCGCGAACACCGGGGAGCTGTTTTTT.

V gene TRBV6-5 combines with J gene TRBJ2-5; 8 positions match TRBD2. The CDR3 sequence is 13 residues long. V shed 9 bases, J shed 5 bases, and the junction held 8 bases outside the gene matches. Germline assignment: CDR1 MNHEY and CDR2 SVGAGI. This CDR3 is CARVLREVETQYF. CDR3 bases: TGTGCCAGGGTCTTGCGGGAGGTGGAGACCCAGTACTTC.

The chain is built from TRBV29-1 and TRBJ2-5; TRBD1 aligns across 12 bases. Germline CDR1 reads SQVTM; CDR2 reads ANQGSEA. The CDR3 sequence is 12 residues long. After removal of 6 bases from V and 5 bases from J, the junction contained 1 base not matched to a gene. CDR3 coding DNA: TGCAGCGTGGGGACAGGGGGCGAGACCCAGTACTTC. Its translation is CSVGTGGETQYF.

The V and J genes are TRBV7-9 and TRBJ1-3; D unresolved. The germline V and J ends were trimmed by 1 base and 4 bases, with 20 bases remaining between them. Germline CDR1 is SEHNR and CDR2 is FQNEAQ (reference sequence). The CDR3 length is 18 residues. The CDR3: CASSLGWIREGEGNTIYF. CDR3 bases: TGTGCCAGCAGCTTAGGTTGGATTCGGGAGGGTGAAGGAAACACCATATATTTT.

The V and J genes are TRBV18 and TRBJ2-1; D is perhaps TRBD2 (5 bases). Per the germline V gene, CDR1 is KGHSH and CDR2 is LQKENI. V lost 6 bases, J lost 4 bases, and 22 bases lay in between. CDR3 length equals 17 residues. The CDR3 sequence: CASSLNKGNRGYNEQFF. CDR3 bases: TGTGCCAGCTCCCTCAATAAAGGGAACCGGGGTTACAATGAGCAGTTCTTC.